This is a list of T cell receptor beta chains from one sample in a study of memory CD4+ T cells and cytomegalovirus serostatus. TCRdb's table, derived via immunoSEQ multiplex PCR, lists solely in-frame clones and lacks some. The repertoire holds around 45,000 clones, with 76% as singletons. The sample taken for sequencing was memory CD4+ T cells from blood. The receptor source for this set is an adult in good health and CMV-seronegative. The CDR3 runs from the conserved cysteine through the conserved F or W.

CDR3 protein	V gene	J gene
CASSPLGQGGLFF	TRBV28	TRBJ1-4
CASSYSVGASYEQYF	TRBV6-5	TRBJ2-7
CASSERAETQYF	TRBV2	TRBJ2-5
CASSQVMSTDTQYF	TRBV14	TRBJ2-3
CASSLELNQPQHF	TRBV11-3	TRBJ1-5
CASGFGGGEQYF	TRBV27	TRBJ2-7
CASSETGQGGADTQYF	TRBV25-1	TRBJ2-3
CASSQAGADLQETQYF	TRBV4-2	TRBJ2-5
CASSLRTGTLYNEQFF	TRBV9	TRBJ2-1
CASSIRGSGNQPQHF	TRBV19	TRBJ1-5
CASSLETGSTDTQYF	TRBV11-2	TRBJ2-3
CASSLAPDTEAFF	TRBV11-2	TRBJ1-1
CASSTTAPSNYGYTF	TRBV28	TRBJ1-2
CASSWGQGDTQYF	TRBV7-9	TRBJ2-3
CASSTPAVGGAYEQYF	TRBV7-8	TRBJ2-7
CASSLGPYYGYTF	TRBV11-3	TRBJ1-2
CSTGFGETQYF	TRBV20-1	TRBJ2-5
CASRSGGGNQPQHF	TRBV7-2	TRBJ1-5
CASSLGGPYGYTF	TRBV5-6	TRBJ1-2
CASSRVPSSYNEQFF	TRBV6-1	TRBJ2-1
CASSGGSGLRPNTGELFF	TRBV5-1	TRBJ2-2
CAISESGGAREQYF	TRBV10-3	TRBJ2-7
CASEREFGRNTEAFF	TRBV10-2	TRBJ1-1
CASSPRATPGVAFF	TRBV7-3	TRBJ1-1
CASSHASQNTGELFF	TRBV11-2	TRBJ2-2
CASSYVGKDEKLFF	TRBV6-5	TRBJ1-4
CASSLAGAREKLFF	TRBV5-5	TRBJ1-4
CSAQTGQDTGELFF	TRBV29-1	TRBJ2-2
CASSSGPDTQYF	TRBV6-6	TRBJ2-3
CASSPPTSGGPYEQYF	TRBV18	TRBJ2-7
CASSQDWRPNGPTGELFF	TRBV4-2	TRBJ2-2
CASEGHSYNEQFF	TRBV19	TRBJ2-1
CASSSRAGGTYEQYF	TRBV6-1	TRBJ2-7
CASSPQGGGATYEQYF	TRBV5-1	TRBJ2-7
CASSSMGPRNTGELFF	TRBV7-2	TRBJ2-2
CASSLKPLTLGGTEAFF	TRBV5-4	TRBJ1-1
CASSLSETQYF	TRBV5-1	TRBJ2-5
CASSRSGGTYEQYF	TRBV2	TRBJ2-7
CASSPYPGTTNEKLFF	TRBV14	TRBJ1-4
CASSQGGGLNSPLHF	TRBV14	TRBJ1-6
CASSERDSYNEQFF	TRBV6-4	TRBJ2-1
CASSPLVGGELFF	TRBV5-1	TRBJ2-2